The text below deals with one T cell receptor (beta chain). In the study's own analysis: Reference gene primer amplification gave nucleated cell count estimates. TCRdb keeps only in-frame clones here, not all; method: immunoSEQ multiplex PCR. For V, J and clone size, that table is used; D and trimming come from the DNA. Counted here are a few hundred thousand clones, around 80% occurring once; the ten biggest clones make up roughly 1.4%. This entry is derived from a study of blood T cell repertoires in COVID-19. Overall study context: The samples span acute and convalescent COVID-19 from the United States, Italy and Spain. The cDNA or gDNA used as material had been derived from T cells, B-cell-depleted T cells, or PBMCs.

Germline loops: CDR1 SGHRS, CDR2 YFSETQ. CDR3 length: 15 amino acids. V lost 4 bases and J lost 2; bases outside the gene matches: 8. The sample taken for sequencing was peripheral blood. This chain uses TRBV5-1 with TRBJ2-7, with 8 bases lining up with TRBD2. This clonotype was sampled from a woman in her thirties or forties who had recovered from COVID-19. The CDR3 here is CASSLNSGATYEQYF. For the CDR3, the DNA is TGCGCCAGCAGCCTAAATAGCGGGGCGACCTACGAGCAGTACTTC.